This T cell receptor (beta chain) was documented in a study of molecular identifiers for immune sequencing clone quantification. This clonotype showed up many times. When naive CD8 T cells were sorted, they were gated as CD8+CD4-CCR7+CD45RA+. V lost 5 bases to trimming and J lost 0 bases, with 8 bases between them. In germline, CDR1 is DFQATT, CDR2 SNEGSKA (reference sequence). The CDR3 sequence is 12 residues long. Bulk TCR libraries were made with methods that had been previously described and with listed TCR primers. TCRdb reanalysed the PCR reads using MiXCR and keeps one entry per CDR3 protein. Seen here are 62,000 or so distinct CDR3 sequences, approximately 18% observed once, and the top ten hold around 1.5%.

The receptor comes from a human donor in good health. Some libraries in this study had Jurkat cell RNA spiked in. Input material: naive CD8+ T cells from blood, with Jurkat cell RNA spiked in. Subset in this sample: FACS-sorted CD8+CD4-CCR7+CD45RA+ naive T cells. The chain has TRBV20-1 and TRBJ2-7; a weak D match, TRBD2 (6 bases). The chain's CDR3 is CSAAGLSYEQYF. In DNA form, the CDR3 reads TGCAGTGCTGCGGGACTCTCCTACGAGCAGTACTTC.